This T cell receptor beta chain came from a study of shared clonotypes between healthy human individuals. Study outcomes and limitations: Donor clonotype sharing was expected to depend on sequencing depth. Only blood samples were collected, and tissue repertoires likely differ.

TCRdb keeps only in-frame clones here, not all; method: immunoSEQ multiplex PCR. Here the sample spans 400,000 to 500,000 clones, roughly 78% being singletons. The V end was cut by 3 bases, the J end by 8 bases, with 19 bases between. The CDR3 is 15 amino acids. Germline CDR1 SGDLS, CDR2 YYNGEE. This clone was detected a few times. Its antigen remains unknown. The clonotype originates from a woman between 35 and 50 years old in good health. Some clones in this sample may be carry-over from other donors' samples. The chain links TRBV9 to TRBJ2-3, with unresolved D. Sample: PBMCs. CDR3 DNA sequence: TGTGCCAGCAGCGCCACGGGCCATACGACGGGTACGCAGTATTTT. Amino acids: CASSATGHTTGTQYF.